This T cell receptor (beta chain) was observed in a study of blood T cell repertoires in COVID-19. At the level of the study: Both acute and convalescent COVID-19 samples were obtained from the United States, Italy and Spain. The analysed material was cDNA or gDNA that came from T cells, B-cell-depleted T cells, or PBMCs.

Methods used by the authors: Reference gene primer amplification gave nucleated cell count estimates. TCRdb keeps only in-frame clones here, not all; method: immunoSEQ multiplex PCR. V, J and clone size reflect that table, while D and trimming were determined from the DNA. The sample comprises tens of thousands of clones, around 86% of which are singletons, and approximately 28% rests with the top ten. Trimming at V came to 6 bases and at J to 2 bases, leaving 7 bases not matched to a gene. Germline loops: CDR1 MNHEY, CDR2 SVGAGI. This CDR3 comprises 15 residues. Source material: peripheral blood. This chain uses TRBV6-5 with TRBJ2-1, with TRBD1 identical over 7 bases. The origin of this receptor is an elderly woman with active or convalescent COVID-19. The CDR3 spells CASRLTQGTYNEQFF. The CDR3 DNA reads as TGTGCCAGCAGACTCACACAGGGGACCTACAATGAGCAGTTCTTC.